Listed here are 8 T cell receptor beta chains from one sample, sequenced in a study of CD8 T cells in ankylosing spondylitis (dated by TCRdb to between 2016 and 2019). The method behind the library was 5' RACE. The sequencer was an Illumina HiSeq 2500. TCRdb reprocessing: public reads trimmed at Q25 with fastp, clones called with MiXCR, in-frame beta chains kept. Every entry covers one CDR3 protein and lists the most common genes and DNA from its rows. For this sample the table gives about 39,000 distinct CDR3 sequences, of which 3% to 3.5% were detected only once. The ten top clones hold roughly 2.8% of the sample. The material sequenced was blood, either unsorted or a sorted T cell fraction (not recorded which). Every receptor here comes from a male donor with ankylosing spondylitis or in good health (not recorded which).

Ten or more counts support this clonotype. The chain recombines TRBV9 with TRBJ2-2; a possible D gene is TRBD1 (6 bases). Germline lookup yields CDR1 SGDLS and CDR2 YYNGEE. Trimming stripped 1 base from V and 8 bases from J, with 15 bases between. This CDR3 spans 15 amino acids. CDR3 sequence: CASSVRPAQGGELFF. The CDR3 DNA sequence: TGTGCCAGCAGCGTAAGGCCCGCCCAGGGGGGGGAGCTGTTTTTT.

The gene calls are TRBV9 and TRBJ2-3; D is uncertain. Trimming took off 1 base at V and 4 bases at J, with 10 bases between the two ends. The CDR3 has 14 amino acids. Per germline, CDR1 SGDLS and CDR2 YYNGEE. This CDR3 is CASSVYSRADTQYF. The CDR3 bases are TGTGCCAGCAGCGTATACTCTCGGGCAGATACGCAGTATTTT.

This clonotype was detected many times. The chain uses TRBV9 and TRBJ1-2; 9 bases line up with TRBD1. The V gene's germline CDR1 is SGDLS and CDR2 YYNGEE. The CDR3 totals 15 residues. After removal of 1 base from V and 6 bases from J, the junction contained 7 bases not matched to a gene. CDR3 loop: CASSVNPTGGHGYTF. The CDR3 DNA reads TGTGCCAGCAGCGTAAACCCGACAGGGGGTCATGGCTACACCTTC.

This clonotype was observed many times. The V and J genes are TRBV9 and TRBJ2-5; D not resolved. Trimming took off 6 bases at V and 2 bases at J, with 8 bases between the two ends. The CDR3 has 12 amino acids. Germline V gene sequence: CDR1 SGDLS, CDR2 YYNGEE. The CDR3 loop reads CASNSGQETQYF. The DNA of the CDR3 is TGTGCCAGCAACTCCGGTCAAGAGACCCAGTACTTC.

This clonotype was picked up many times. The chain couples TRBV9 to TRBJ2-3; tentative D call: TRBD2 (6 bases). V was pared by 7 bases and J by 1 base, with 10 bases between. From germline, CDR1 is SGDLS and CDR2 YYNGEE. The CDR3 length is 13 residues. CDR3 DNA sequence: TGTGCCAGCCGAGGGACTGGCACAGATACGCAGTATTTT. It specifies CASRGTGTDTQYF. Supplemented by reference TRBV9 and TRBJ2-3, the full variable domain reads DSGVTQTPKHLITATGQRVTLRCSPRSGDLSVYWYQQSLDQGLQFLIQYYNGEERAKGNILERFSAQQFPDLHSELNLSSLELGDSALYFCASRGTGTDTQYFGPGTRLTVL.

This clonotype was seen at least ten times. The CDR3 loop is CASSVGGYTEAFF. CDR3 DNA: TGTGCCAGCAGCGTAGGGGGATACACTGAAGCTTTCTTT. This rearrangement joins TRBV9 to TRBJ1-1; no firm D call. The CDR3 is made up of 13 amino acids. Trimming pared 0 bases from V and 3 bases from J, leaving 6 bases between. Germline V gene sequence: CDR1 SGDLS, CDR2 YYNGEE.

This clonotype occurred many times. The chain links TRBV9 to TRBJ1-1; D remains unclear. The germline CDR1 and CDR2 sequences are SGDLS and YYNGEE. The length of the CDR3 is 14 residues. V was clipped by 4 bases and J by 7 bases, with 17 bases between them. This CDR3 reads CASSTHDKGYEAFF. The CDR3 DNA reads TGTGCCAGCAGCACTCACGACAAGGGCTATGAAGCTTTCTTT.

By share, this clonotype ranks as medium-sized. The CDR3 here is CATLRGLQPQHF. The CDR3 DNA reads TGCGCCACCTTACGGGGCCTTCAGCCCCAGCATTTT. The chain is built from TRBV5-1 and TRBJ1-5; tentative D call: TRBD1 (5 bases). Germline V lookup: CDR1 SGHRS, CDR2 YFSETQ. Trimming took 9 bases from V and 6 from J, leaving 13 bases between them. This CDR3 region has 12 residues.